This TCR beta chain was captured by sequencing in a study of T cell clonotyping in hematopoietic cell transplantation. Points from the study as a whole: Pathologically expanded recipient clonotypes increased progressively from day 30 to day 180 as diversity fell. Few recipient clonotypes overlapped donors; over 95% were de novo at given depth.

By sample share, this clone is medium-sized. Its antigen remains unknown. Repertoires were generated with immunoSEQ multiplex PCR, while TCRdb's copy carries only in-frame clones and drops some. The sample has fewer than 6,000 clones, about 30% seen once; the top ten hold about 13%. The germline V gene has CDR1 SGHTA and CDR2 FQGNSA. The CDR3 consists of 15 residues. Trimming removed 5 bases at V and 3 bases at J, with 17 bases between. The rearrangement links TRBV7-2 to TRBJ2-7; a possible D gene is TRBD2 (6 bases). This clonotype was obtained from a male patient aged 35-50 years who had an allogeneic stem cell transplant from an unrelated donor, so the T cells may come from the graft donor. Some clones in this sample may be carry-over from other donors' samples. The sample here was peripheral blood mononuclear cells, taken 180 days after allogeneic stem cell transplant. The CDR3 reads CASSQHGGGGYEQYF. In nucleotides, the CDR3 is TGTGCCAGCAGCCAACATGGGGGAGGTGGCTACGAGCAGTACTTC.